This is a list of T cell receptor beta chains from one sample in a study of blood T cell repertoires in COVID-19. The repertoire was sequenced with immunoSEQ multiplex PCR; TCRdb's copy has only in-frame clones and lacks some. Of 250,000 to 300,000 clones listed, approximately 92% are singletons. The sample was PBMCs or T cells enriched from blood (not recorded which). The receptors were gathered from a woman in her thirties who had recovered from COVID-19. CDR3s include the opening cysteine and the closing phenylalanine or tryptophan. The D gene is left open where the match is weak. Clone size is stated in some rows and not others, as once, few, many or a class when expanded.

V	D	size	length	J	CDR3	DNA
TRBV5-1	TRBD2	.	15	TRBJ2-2	CASSSLAGNTGELFF	TGCGCCAGCAGCTCACTAGCGGGAAACACCGGGGAGCTGTTTTTT
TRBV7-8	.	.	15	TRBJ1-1	CASSPGGVQNTEAFF	TGTGCCAGCAGCCCAGGAGGGGTTCAGAACACTGAAGCTTTCTTT
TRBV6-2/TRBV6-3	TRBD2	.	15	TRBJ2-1	CASSYGGSTYNEQFF	TGTGCCAGCAGTTACGGCGGGAGTACCTACAATGAGCAGTTCTTC
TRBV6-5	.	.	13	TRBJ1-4	CASKLQSNEKLFF	TGTGCCAGCAAGTTGCAGTCAAATGAAAAACTGTTTTTT
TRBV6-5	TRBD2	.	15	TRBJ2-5	CASSLGTSGINTQYF	TGTGCCAGCAGCCTCGGGACTAGCGGGATTAACACCCAGTACTTC
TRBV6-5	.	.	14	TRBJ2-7	CASSYGSGSYEQYF	TGTGCCAGCAGTTATGGGTCCGGGTCGTACGAGCAGTACTTC
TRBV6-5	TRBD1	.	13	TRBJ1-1	CASRRGLNTEAFF	TGTGCCAGCAGAAGGGGGCTGAACACTGAAGCTTTCTTT
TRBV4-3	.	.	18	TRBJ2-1	CASSQAFSMGGSATEQFF	TGCGCCAGCAGCCAAGCGTTTAGCATGGGGGGATCAGCTACTGAGCAGTTCTTC
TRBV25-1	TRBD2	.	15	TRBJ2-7	CASSESWGGSYEQYF	TGTGCCAGCAGTGAATCTTGGGGGGGCTCCTACGAGCAGTACTTC
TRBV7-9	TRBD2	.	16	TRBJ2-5	CASSPRGSGSVETQYF	TGTGCCAGCAGCCCCCGGGGTAGCGGGAGTGTTGAGACCCAGTACTTC
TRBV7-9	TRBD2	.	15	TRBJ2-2	CASPSGIAGTGELFF	TGTGCCAGCCCCAGTGGAATAGCGGGCACCGGGGAGCTGTTTTTT
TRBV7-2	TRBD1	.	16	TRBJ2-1	CASSLIGQVGYNEQFF	TGTGCCAGCAGCCTTATCGGACAGGTGGGGTACAATGAGCAGTTCTTC
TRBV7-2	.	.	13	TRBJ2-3	CASSKTGTDTQYF	TGTGCCAGCAGTAAGACTGGCACAGATACGCAGTATTTT
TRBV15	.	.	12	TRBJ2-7	CATSRDLTEQYF	TGTGCCACCAGCAGAGATCTAACGGAGCAGTACTTC
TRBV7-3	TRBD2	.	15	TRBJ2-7	CASATGSGNSYEQYF	TGTGCCAGCGCCACGGGGAGCGGGAACTCCTACGAGCAGTACTTC
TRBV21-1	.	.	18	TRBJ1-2	CASSKNQTQGGLEYGYTF	TGTGCCAGCAGCAAAAATCAGACACAGGGCGGTCTAGAATATGGCTACACCTTC
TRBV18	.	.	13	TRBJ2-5	CASSPPGRETQYF	TGTGCCAGCTCACCACCGGGGCGAGAGACCCAGTACTTC
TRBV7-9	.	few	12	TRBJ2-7	CASSFLDYEQYF	TGTGCCAGCAGCTTCTTAGATTACGAGCAGTACTTC
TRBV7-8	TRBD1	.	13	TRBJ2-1	CASSVDRGNEQFF	TGTGCCAGCAGCGTGGACAGGGGCAATGAGCAGTTCTTC
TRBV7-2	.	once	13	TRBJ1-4	CASSLGRGEKLFF	TGTGCCAGCAGCTTAGGGAGGGGTGAAAAACTGTTTTTT
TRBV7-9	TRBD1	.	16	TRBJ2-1	CASRSTGTVAYNEQFF	TGTGCCAGCAGATCTACCGGGACAGTAGCCTACAATGAGCAGTTCTTC
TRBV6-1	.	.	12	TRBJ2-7	CASSDTDYEQYF	TGTGCCAGCAGTGACACAGACTACGAGCAGTACTTC
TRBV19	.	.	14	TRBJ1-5	CAVQPAGGAQPQHF	TGTGCCGTACAACCGGCGGGGGGAGCTCAGCCCCAGCATTTT
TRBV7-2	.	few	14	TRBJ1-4	CASRKDLLRGKLFF	TGTGCCAGCAGGAAAGATCTCCTTCGGGGAAAACTGTTTTTT
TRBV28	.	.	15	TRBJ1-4	CASSLSGSGNEKLFF	TGTGCCAGCAGTTTAAGCGGGTCTGGTAATGAAAAACTGTTTTTT
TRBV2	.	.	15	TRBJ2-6	CASRAQGRGANVLTF	TGTGCCAGCAGGGCACAGGGACGTGGGGCCAACGTCCTGACTTTC
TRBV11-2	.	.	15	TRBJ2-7	CASSSPLGRAHEQYF	TGTGCCAGCAGCTCCCCCTTGGGCAGGGCCCACGAGCAGTACTTC
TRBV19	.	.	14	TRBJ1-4	CASSIAQGNEKLFF	TGTGCCAGTAGTATAGCACAGGGTAATGAAAAACTGTTTTTT
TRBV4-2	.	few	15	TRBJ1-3	CASSQGRTAGNTIYF	TGTGCCAGCAGCCAAGGTAGGACAGCTGGAAACACCATATATTTT
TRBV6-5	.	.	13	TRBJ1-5	CASSLQSHQPQHF	TGTGCCAGCAGTTTACAGTCTCATCAGCCCCAGCATTTT
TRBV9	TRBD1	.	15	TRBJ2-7	CASSPGDRVNYEQYF	TGTGCCAGCAGCCCCGGGGACAGGGTGAATTACGAGCAGTACTTC
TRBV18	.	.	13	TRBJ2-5	CASSPGGTETQYF	TGTGCCAGCTCACCGGGCGGGACAGAGACCCAGTACTTC
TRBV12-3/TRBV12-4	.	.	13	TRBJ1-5	CASSAGVYQPQHF	TGTGCCAGCAGTGCGGGAGTCTATCAGCCCCAGCATTTT
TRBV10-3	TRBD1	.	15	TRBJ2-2	CAIRDRWGGTGELFF	TGTGCCATCAGGGACAGGTGGGGCGGCACCGGGGAGCTGTTTTTT
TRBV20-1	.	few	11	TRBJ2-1	CSAWSANEQFF	TGCAGTGCTTGGAGTGCCAATGAGCAGTTCTTC
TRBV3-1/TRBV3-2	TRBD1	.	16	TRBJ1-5	CASSQNDRGPGGPQHF	TGTGCCAGCAGCCAGAATGACAGGGGGCCGGGAGGGCCCCAGCATTTT
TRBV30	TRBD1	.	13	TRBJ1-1	CAWSVQGEGLAFF	TGTGCCTGGAGTGTACAGGGGGAAGGTTTGGCTTTCTTT
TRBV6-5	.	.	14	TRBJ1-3	CASSQTGSGNTIYF	TGTGCCAGCAGTCAAACAGGGAGCGGAAACACCATATATTTT
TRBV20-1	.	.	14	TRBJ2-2	CSASFAGRTGELFF	TGCAGTGCTAGTTTTGCGGGAAGGACCGGGGAGCTGTTTTTT
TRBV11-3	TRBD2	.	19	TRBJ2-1	CASSPQDRLAGGSYNEQFF	TGTGCCAGCAGCCCCCAGGACCGACTAGCGGGAGGGTCCTACAATGAGCAGTTCTTC
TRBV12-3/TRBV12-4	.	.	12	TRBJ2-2	CASSLHTGELFF	TGTGCCAGCAGTTTACATACCGGGGAGCTGTTTTTT
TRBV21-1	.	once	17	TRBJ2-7	CASSKGDGTGPSYEQYF	TGTGCCAGCAGCAAAGGGGATGGGACAGGGCCCTCCTACGAGCAGTACTTC
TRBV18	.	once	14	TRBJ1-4	CASSPDRLDEKLFF	TGTGCCAGCTCACCTGACAGATTAGATGAAAAACTGTTTTTT
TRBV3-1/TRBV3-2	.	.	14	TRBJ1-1	CASSQDWRGPEAFF	TGTGCCAGCAGCCAAGATTGGAGGGGACCTGAAGCTTTCTTT
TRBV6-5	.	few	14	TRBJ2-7	CASSRTTLSHEQYF	TGTGCCAGCAGCCGGACTACCCTATCCCACGAGCAGTACTTC
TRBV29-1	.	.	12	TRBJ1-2	CSVEETGYGYTF	TGCAGCGTTGAAGAGACGGGCTATGGCTACACCTTC
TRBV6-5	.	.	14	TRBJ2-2	CASSPTLNTGELFF	TGTGCCAGCAGCCCCACACTAAATACCGGGGAGCTGTTTTTT
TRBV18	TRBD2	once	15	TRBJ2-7	CASSLTSGRSYEQYF	TGTGCCAGCTCACTGACTAGCGGGAGATCCTACGAGCAGTACTTC
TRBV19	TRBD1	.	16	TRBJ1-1	CASTPPRRGSNTEAFF	TGTGCCAGTACCCCTCCCCGCAGGGGGTCGAACACTGAAGCTTTCTTT
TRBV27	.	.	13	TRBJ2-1	CASSLTQANEQFF	TGTGCCAGCAGTTTGACCCAGGCCAATGAGCAGTTCTTC
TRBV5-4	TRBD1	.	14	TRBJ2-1	CASSLGTGSGEQFF	TGTGCCAGCAGCTTGGGGACAGGGTCGGGTGAGCAGTTCTTC
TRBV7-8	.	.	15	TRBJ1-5	CASSSRGGPNQPQHF	TGTGCCAGCAGCTCCCGGGGGGGACCCAATCAGCCCCAGCATTTT
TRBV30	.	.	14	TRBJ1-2	CAWSLGGYNYGYTF	TGTGCCTGGAGCCTGGGGGGGTACAACTATGGCTACACCTTC
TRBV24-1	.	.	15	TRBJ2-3	CATSLGQGGPDTQYF	TGTGCCACCAGTTTGGGGCAGGGGGGCCCAGATACGCAGTATTTT
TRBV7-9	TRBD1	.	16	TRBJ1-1	CASSPGGRGRNTEAFF	TGTGCCAGCAGCCCAGGGGGTCGGGGGCGGAACACTGAAGCTTTCTTT
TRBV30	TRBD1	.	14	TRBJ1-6	CASRGQLYNSPLHF	TGTGCCTCCAGGGGGCAGCTCTATAATTCACCCCTCCACTTT
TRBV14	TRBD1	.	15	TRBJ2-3	CASSQTGPSTDTQYF	TGTGCCAGCAGCCAGACAGGGCCAAGCACAGATACGCAGTATTTT
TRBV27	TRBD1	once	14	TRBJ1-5	CASSFQGENQPQHF	TGTGCCAGCAGTTTCCAGGGGGAGAATCAGCCCCAGCATTTT
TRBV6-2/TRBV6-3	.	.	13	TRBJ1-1	CASSYGGGTEAFF	TGTGCCAGCAGTTACGGGGGGGGAACTGAAGCTTTCTTT
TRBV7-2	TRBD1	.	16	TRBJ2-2	CASSPDRGVNTGELFF	TGTGCCAGCAGCCCAGACAGGGGGGTGAACACCGGGGAGCTGTTTTTT